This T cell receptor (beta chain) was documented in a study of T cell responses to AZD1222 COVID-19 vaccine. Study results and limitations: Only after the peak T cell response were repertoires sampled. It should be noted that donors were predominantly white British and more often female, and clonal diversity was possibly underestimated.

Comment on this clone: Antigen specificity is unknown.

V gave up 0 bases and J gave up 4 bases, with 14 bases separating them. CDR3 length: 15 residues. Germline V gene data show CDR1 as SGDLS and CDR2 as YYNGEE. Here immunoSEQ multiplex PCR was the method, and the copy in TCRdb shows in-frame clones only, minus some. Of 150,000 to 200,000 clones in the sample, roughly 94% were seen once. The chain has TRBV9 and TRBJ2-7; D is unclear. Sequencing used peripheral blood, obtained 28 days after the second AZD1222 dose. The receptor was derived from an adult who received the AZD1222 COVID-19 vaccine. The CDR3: CASSVGLSRMYEQYF. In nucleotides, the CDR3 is TGTGCCAGCAGCGTAGGCCTATCTCGCATGTACGAGCAGTACTTC.